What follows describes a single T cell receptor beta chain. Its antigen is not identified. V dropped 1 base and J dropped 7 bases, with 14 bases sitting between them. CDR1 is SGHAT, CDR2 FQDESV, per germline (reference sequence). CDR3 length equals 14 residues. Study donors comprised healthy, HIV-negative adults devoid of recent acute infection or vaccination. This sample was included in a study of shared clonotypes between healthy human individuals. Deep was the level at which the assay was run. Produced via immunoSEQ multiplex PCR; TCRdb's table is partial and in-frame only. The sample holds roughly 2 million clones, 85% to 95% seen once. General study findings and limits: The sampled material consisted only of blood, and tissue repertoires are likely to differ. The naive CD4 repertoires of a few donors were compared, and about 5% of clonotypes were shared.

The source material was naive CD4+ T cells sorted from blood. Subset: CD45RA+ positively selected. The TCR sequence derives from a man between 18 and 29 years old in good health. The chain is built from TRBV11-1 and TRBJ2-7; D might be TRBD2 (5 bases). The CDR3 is CASSLVGPPGEQYF. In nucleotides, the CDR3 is TGTGCCAGCAGCTTAGTTGGCCCCCCGGGGGAGCAGTACTTC.